These 11 T cell receptor beta chains were sequenced from one sample in a study of T-cell reconstitution after alpha-beta-depleted transplantation in children. The TCRbeta library was prepared with unique molecular identifiers. From the PCR reads, TCRdb called clonotypes with MiXCR, one entry per CDR3 protein. The sample lists fewer than 350,000 distinct CDR3 sequences; approximately 10% were seen once. The specimen was peripheral blood, collected 180 days after TCRalphabeta/CD19-depleted stem cell transplant. The receptors originated from a male patient between 2 and 15 years old who had a stem cell transplant for chronic granulomatous disease, so the T cells may come from the graft donor.

This clonotype was picked up many times. The V and J genes are TRBV27 and TRBJ2-7; maybe TRBD2 (7 bases). Trimming shortened V by 4 bases and J by 1 base, and 14 bases separated the two germline ends. Germline values: CDR1 MNHEY, CDR2 SMNVEV (reference sequence). The CDR3 runs to 15 residues. The CDR3 nucleotides read TGTGCCAGCAGTTATAGGGGGGAGGGATCCTACGAGCAGTACTTC. Its translation: CASSYRGEGSYEQYF.

This clonotype was found many times. The rearrangement links TRBV5-1 to TRBJ2-5, with D unresolved. Deletions cut 0 bases from V and 4 bases from J, with 10 bases between. This CDR3 region has 14 residues. In germline, CDR1 is SGHRS, CDR2 YFSETQ. In DNA, the CDR3 is TGCGCCAGCAGCTTGGGGCAGATCGGAGAGACCCAGTACTTC. It specifies CASSLGQIGETQYF.

This clonotype was observed many times. V usage is TRBV5-1 and J usage is TRBJ2-1, with 9 bases that match TRBD2. J gave up 8 bases and V 1 base, and 7 bases lay outside the gene matches. Germline lookup yields CDR1 SGHRS and CDR2 YFSETQ. The CDR3 is made up of 15 amino acids. CDR3 bases: TGCGCCAGCAGCTTGACGGGACTAGCTCTCCATGAGCAGTTCTTC. It specifies CASSLTGLALHEQFF.

Many counts were recorded for this clonotype. The genes are TRBV2 and TRBJ2-1; 7 nucleotides match TRBD2. V trimming: 9 bases; J trimming: 0 bases; junction bases outside the gene matches: 8. This CDR3 comprises 15 residues. In germline, CDR1 is SNHLY, CDR2 FYNNEI. CDR3 protein: CASGGWDYSYNEQFF. In DNA, the CDR3 is TGTGCCAGTGGGGGGTGGGACTACTCCTACAATGAGCAGTTCTTC.

The table lists this clonotype with many counts. The rearrangement uses TRBV6-2 or TRBV6-3 and TRBJ1-1; D gene unclear. This CDR3 contains 15 residues. Between the trimmed V and J ends, which lost 0 bases and 5 bases, there was a span of 13 bases. From germline, CDR1 is MNHEY and CDR2 SVGEGT. The chain's CDR3 is CASSYSIGMGTEAFF. In DNA, the CDR3 is TGTGCCAGCAGTTACTCGATAGGGATGGGTACTGAAGCTTTCTTT.

The table lists this clonotype with many counts. The rearrangement links TRBV30 to TRBJ2-1; perhaps TRBD2 as D (5 bases). Trimming removed 4 bases at V and 0 bases at J, with 13 bases between. Germline lookup yields CDR1 GTSNPN and CDR2 SVGIG (reference sequence). There are 15 residues in the CDR3. Written as DNA, the CDR3 is TGTGCCTGGACCGAACTCCGGGGCTCCTACAATGAGCAGTTCTTC. Residues: CAWTELRGSYNEQFF.

The chain recombines TRBV6-5 with TRBJ2-1; 10 bases align to TRBD2. CDR1 is MNHEY, CDR2 SVGAGI, per germline. The CDR3 covers 12 residues. V dropped 5 bases and J dropped 13; count of bases not matched to a gene: 5. CDR3 protein: CASSLAGAGQFF. For the CDR3, the DNA is TGTGCCAGCAGTCTAGCGGGAGCGGGACAGTTCTTC.

The sample holds many counts of this clonotype. The V gene is TRBV5-1, the J gene TRBJ2-5; D gene uncertain. Germline loops: CDR1 SGHRS, CDR2 YFSETQ. V lost 0 bases to trimming and J lost 3 bases, with 6 bases between them. There are 13 residues in the CDR3. The CDR3 sequence is CASSLGAEETQYF. DNA for the CDR3: TGCGCCAGCAGCTTGGGGGCAGAAGAGACCCAGTACTTC.

This clonotype came up many times. The chain joins TRBV20-1 to TRBJ2-7; 9 nucleotides line up with TRBD2. With V trimmed by 4 bases and J by 5 bases, 12 bases remained unmatched. Germline values: CDR1 DFQATT, CDR2 SNEGSKA (reference sequence). The CDR3 has 15 residues. The CDR3 here is CSAKDESGRFDEQYF. The CDR3 nucleotides are TGCAGTGCTAAGGATGAAAGCGGGAGGTTCGACGAGCAGTACTTC.

This clonotype was picked up many times. The V gene is TRBV20-1, the J gene TRBJ2-1; the match to TRBD2 covers 14 bases. The length of the CDR3 is 15 residues. Losses at the gene ends were 6 bases for V and 9 bases for J; bases not matched to a gene: 10. CDR1 is DFQATT and CDR2 is SNEGSKA in the germline V gene (reference sequence). The CDR3 nucleotides read TGCAGTGCAAAGATGGGACTAGCGGGAGCATTTGAGCAGTTCTTC. It codes for CSAKMGLAGAFEQFF.

At least ten counts were recorded for this clonotype. The chain employs TRBV7-2 and TRBJ1-3, with D unclear. CDR3 length: 12 residues. With 3 bases removed from V and 8 bases from J, the gap between germline ends came to 8 bases. Per germline, CDR1 SGHTA and CDR2 FQGNSA. The CDR3: CASSFMFDTIYF. The DNA of the CDR3 is TGTGCCAGCAGCTTTATGTTCGACACCATATATTTT.